This TCR beta chain was recorded in a study of TIL therapy for anti-PD-1-resistant metastatic lung cancer. For the study at large: Median patient age was 54, ranging about 35-80 years. Median tumor mutation burden was under 1.9 mutations per megabase. General observations from the study: Compared with baseline intratumoral T cells, expanded TIL cultures were more clonal and less diverse (approximately 6% vs 31%). Many TIL product clones were absent from baseline tumor, suggesting clonal contraction.

Time point defined: pre-treatment sample, taken before nivolumab and TIL therapy. The tumor samples were excised metastases, mostly pleural nodules or supraclavicular lymph nodes. Sequencing used immunoSEQ v3. Repertoires were generated with immunoSEQ multiplex PCR, while TCRdb's copy carries only in-frame clones and drops some. Of 2,500 or so clones listed, around 70% are singletons. This CDR3 is 15 amino acids long. The ends lost 4 bases at V and 10 bases at J; junction bases unmatched: 9. CDR1 is SGHTA, CDR2 FQGNSA, per germline. A word on this clone: What it recognizes is unknown.

The receptor was isolated from a person between 30 and 79 years old with non-small cell lung cancer. Some clones in this sample may be carry-over from other donors' samples. The starting material was tumor tissue, obtained at baseline. The rearrangement links TRBV7-2 to TRBJ1-6; 8 bases line up with TRBD1. The CDR3 region is CASSSTTGGRSPLHF. CDR3 DNA sequence: TGTGCCAGCAGCTCGACCACAGGGGGGAGATCACCCCTCCACTTT.